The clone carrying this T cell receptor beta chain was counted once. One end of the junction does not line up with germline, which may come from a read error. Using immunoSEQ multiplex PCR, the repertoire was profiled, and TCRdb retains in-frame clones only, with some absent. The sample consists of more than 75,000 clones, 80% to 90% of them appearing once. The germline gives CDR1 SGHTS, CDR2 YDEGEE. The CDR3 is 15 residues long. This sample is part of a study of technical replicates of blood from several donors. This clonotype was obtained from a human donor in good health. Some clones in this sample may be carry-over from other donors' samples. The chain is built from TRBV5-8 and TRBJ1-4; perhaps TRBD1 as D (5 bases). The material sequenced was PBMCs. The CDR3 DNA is TGTGCCAACAGCTTGATGACAGCCCAAAATGAAAAACTGTTTTTT. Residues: CANSLMTAQNEKLFF.